Listed here are 2 T cell receptor beta chains from one sample, sequenced in a study of blood T cell repertoires in COVID-19. Repertoires were generated with immunoSEQ multiplex PCR, while TCRdb's copy carries only in-frame clones and drops some. The data show approximately 220,000 clones, about 86% seen once. Sequenced material: PBMCs or T cells enriched from blood (not recorded which). Receptors were obtained from a woman between 35 and 50 years old with acute COVID-19.

The chain joins TRBV19 to TRBJ2-2, with TRBD2 matching 11 bases. CDR3 length: 18 residues. Germline V gene lookup returns CDR1 LNHDA and CDR2 SQIVND (reference sequence). Trimming at V came to 3 bases and at J to 6 bases, leaving 12 bases not matched to a gene. CDR3: CASSMNVNLAGGAGELFF. CDR3 coding DNA: TGTGCCAGTAGTATGAATGTTAACCTAGCGGGAGGAGCCGGGGAGCTGTTTTTT.

The chain employs TRBV7-9 and TRBJ1-3, with a possible D match to TRBD1 (6 bases). CDR1 is SEHNR, CDR2 FQNEAQ, per germline (reference sequence). V shed 10 bases and J shed 1 base, with 11 bases lying between them. This CDR3 is built from 13 residues. Written as DNA, the CDR3 is TGTGCCACCCGGGGGGCTTCTGGAAACACCATATATTTT. Its translation: CATRGASGNTIYF.